The source of this TCR beta chain is a study of cytomegalovirus exposure and HLA in healthy donors. Study-level background: Earlier, 100 million or so unique TCR beta sequences were recovered from roughly 200 million T cells by an analysis.

About this clone itself: Its antigen is currently unknown.

PCR employed 60 Vbeta and 13 Jbeta primers. Here immunoSEQ multiplex PCR was the method, and the copy in TCRdb shows in-frame clones only, minus some. The sample lists around 120,000 clones; 79% were seen once. Study-level points and caveats: There were a few CMV-associated chains whose specificity for CMV antigens was confirmed in vitro. Highly shared variants forming one cluster were likely a sequencing artifact.

This CDR3 spans 16 amino acids. V trimming: 2 bases; J trimming: 10 bases; junction bases outside the gene matches: 14. Germline-derived CDR1 and CDR2 are SEHNR and FQNEAQ (reference sequence). The genes are TRBV7-9 and TRBJ2-1; TRBD2 agrees at 7 bases. The specimen sequenced was PBMCs. This receptor was taken from a man aged 18 to 30 in good health and CMV-seronegative. CDR3 coding DNA: TGTGCCAGCAGCTTATTGCATTCGGCGGGAGAACGGGAGCAGTTCTTC. It codes for CASSLLHSAGEREQFF. Looking up the rest from reference TRBV7-9 and TRBJ2-1 gives the full variable domain: DTGVSQNPRHKITKRGQNVTFRCDPISEHNRLYWYRQTLGQGPEFLTYFQNEAQLEKSRLLSDRFSAERPKGSFSTLEIQRTEQGDSAMYLCASSLLHSAGEREQFFGPGTRLTVL.